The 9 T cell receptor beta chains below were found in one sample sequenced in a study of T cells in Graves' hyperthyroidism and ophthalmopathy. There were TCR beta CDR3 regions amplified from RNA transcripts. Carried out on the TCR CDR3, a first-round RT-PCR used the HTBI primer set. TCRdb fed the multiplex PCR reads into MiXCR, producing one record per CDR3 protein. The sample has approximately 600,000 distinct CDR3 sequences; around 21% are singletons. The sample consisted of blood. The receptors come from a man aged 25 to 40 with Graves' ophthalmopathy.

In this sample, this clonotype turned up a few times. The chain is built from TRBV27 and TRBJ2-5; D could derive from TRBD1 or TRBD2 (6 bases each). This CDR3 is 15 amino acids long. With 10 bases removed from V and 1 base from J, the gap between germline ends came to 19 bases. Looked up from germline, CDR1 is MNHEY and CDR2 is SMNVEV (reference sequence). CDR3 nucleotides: TGTGCCACCCGGGGAGGAAGGGGGACCCAAGAGACCCAGTACTTC. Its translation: CATRGGRGTQETQYF.

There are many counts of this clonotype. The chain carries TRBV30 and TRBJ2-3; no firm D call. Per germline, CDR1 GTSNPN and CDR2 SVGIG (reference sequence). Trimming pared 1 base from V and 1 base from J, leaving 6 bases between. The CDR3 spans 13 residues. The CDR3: CAWSGSGTDTQYF. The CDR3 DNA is TGTGCCTGGAGTGGGAGCGGCACAGATACGCAGTATTTT. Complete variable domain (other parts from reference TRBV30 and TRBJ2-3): SQTIHQWPATLVQPVGSPLSLECTVEGTSNPNLYWYRQAAGRGLQLLFYSVGIGQISSEVPQNLSASRPQDRQFILSSKKLLLSDSGFYLCAWSGSGTDTQYFGPGTRLTVL.

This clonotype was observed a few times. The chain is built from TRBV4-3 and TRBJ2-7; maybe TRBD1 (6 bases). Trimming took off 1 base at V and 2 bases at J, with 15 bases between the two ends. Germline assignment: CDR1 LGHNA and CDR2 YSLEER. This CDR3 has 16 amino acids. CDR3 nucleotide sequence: TGCGCCAGCAGCCAAGCCCGGACAGCAACAACCTACGAGCAGTACTTC. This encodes CASSQARTATTYEQYF.

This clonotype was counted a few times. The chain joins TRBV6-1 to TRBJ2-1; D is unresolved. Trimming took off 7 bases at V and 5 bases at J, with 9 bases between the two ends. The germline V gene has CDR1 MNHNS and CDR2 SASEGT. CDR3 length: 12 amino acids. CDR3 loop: CASIEGNNEQFF. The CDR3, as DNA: TGTGCCAGCATCGAAGGGAACAATGAGCAGTTCTTC.

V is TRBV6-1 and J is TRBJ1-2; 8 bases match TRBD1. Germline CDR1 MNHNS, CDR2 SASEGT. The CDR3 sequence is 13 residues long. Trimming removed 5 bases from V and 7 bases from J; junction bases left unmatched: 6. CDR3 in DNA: TGTGCCAGCAGTTTAAGGACAGGGTTTGGCTACACCTTC. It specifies CASSLRTGFGYTF.

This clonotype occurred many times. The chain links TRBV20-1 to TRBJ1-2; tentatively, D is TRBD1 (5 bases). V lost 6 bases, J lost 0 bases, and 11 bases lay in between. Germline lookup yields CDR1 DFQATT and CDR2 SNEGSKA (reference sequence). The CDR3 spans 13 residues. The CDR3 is CSASRQSNYGYTF. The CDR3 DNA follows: TGCAGTGCGAGTAGACAGTCTAACTATGGCTACACCTTC.

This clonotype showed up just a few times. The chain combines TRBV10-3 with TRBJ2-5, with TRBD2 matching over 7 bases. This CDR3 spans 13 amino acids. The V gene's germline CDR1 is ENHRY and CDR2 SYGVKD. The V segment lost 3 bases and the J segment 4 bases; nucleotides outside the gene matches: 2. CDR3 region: CAISDREGETQYF. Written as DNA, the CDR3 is TGTGCCATCAGTGACAGGGAGGGAGAGACCCAGTACTTC.

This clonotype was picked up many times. DNA for the CDR3: TGTGCCAGCAGTTACGAGGCCTTCGACACTGAAGCTTTCTTT. Amino acid sequence: CASSYEAFDTEAFF. The chain has TRBV6-5 and TRBJ1-1; no reliable D call. The V gene lost 2 bases and the J gene lost 3 bases, with 10 bases spanning the gap. The CDR3 spans 14 residues. CDR1 and CDR2 from the germline V gene are MNHEY and SVGAGI.

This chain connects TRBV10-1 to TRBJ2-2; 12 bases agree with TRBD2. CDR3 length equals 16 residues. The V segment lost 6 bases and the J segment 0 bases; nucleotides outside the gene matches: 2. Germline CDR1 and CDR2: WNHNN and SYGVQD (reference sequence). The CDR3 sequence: CASSGTSGSNTGELFF. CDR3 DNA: TGCGCCAGCAGCGGGACTAGCGGGTCGAACACCGGGGAGCTGTTTTTT.